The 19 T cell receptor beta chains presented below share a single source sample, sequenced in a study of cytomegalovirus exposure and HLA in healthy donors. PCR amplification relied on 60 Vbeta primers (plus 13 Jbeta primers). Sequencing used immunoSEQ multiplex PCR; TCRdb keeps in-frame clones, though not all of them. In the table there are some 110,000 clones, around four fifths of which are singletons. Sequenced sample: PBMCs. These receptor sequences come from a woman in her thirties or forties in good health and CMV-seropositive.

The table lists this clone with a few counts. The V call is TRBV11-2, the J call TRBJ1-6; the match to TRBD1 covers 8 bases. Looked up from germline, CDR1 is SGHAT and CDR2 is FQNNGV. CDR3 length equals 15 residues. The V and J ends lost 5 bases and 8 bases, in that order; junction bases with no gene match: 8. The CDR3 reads CASSARTGNYSPLHF. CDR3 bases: TGTGCCAGCAGCGCTCGGACAGGGAATTATTCACCCCTCCACTTT.

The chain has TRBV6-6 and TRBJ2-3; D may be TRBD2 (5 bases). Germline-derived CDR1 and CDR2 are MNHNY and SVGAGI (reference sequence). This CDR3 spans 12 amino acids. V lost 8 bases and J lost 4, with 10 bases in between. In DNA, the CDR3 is TGTGCCAGCCACCCGGGGTCAGATACGCAGTATTTT. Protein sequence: CASHPGSDTQYF.

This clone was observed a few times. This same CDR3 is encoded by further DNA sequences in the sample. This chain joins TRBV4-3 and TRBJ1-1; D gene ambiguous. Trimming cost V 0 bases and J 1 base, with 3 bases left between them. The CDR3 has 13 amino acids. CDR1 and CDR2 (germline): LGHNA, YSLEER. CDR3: CASSQDRNTEAFF. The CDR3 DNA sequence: TGCGCCAGCAGCCAAGATAGGAACACTGAAGCTTTCTTT.

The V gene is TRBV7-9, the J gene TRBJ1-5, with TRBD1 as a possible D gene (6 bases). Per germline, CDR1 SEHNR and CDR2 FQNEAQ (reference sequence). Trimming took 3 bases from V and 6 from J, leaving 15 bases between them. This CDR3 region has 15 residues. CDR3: CASSLGETGSQPQHF. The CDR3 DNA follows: TGTGCCAGCAGCTTGGGGGAAACAGGGAGTCAGCCCCAGCATTTT.

The CDR3 nucleotides are TGCGCCAGCAGCTTGGCCAGGCCTAACACTGAAGCTTTCTTT. Translation gives CASSLARPNTEAFF. V gene TRBV5-1 combines with J gene TRBJ1-1, with D uncertain. The CDR3 spans 14 residues. CDR1 SGHRS and CDR2 YFSETQ come from the germline V gene. The germline V and J ends were trimmed by 0 bases and 2 bases, with 8 bases remaining between them.

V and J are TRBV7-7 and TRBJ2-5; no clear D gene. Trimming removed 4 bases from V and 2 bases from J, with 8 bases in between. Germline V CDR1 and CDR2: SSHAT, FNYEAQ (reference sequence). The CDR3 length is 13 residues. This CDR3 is CASSSDLQETQYF. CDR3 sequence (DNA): TGTGCCAGCAGCTCCGACTTACAAGAGACCCAGTACTTC.

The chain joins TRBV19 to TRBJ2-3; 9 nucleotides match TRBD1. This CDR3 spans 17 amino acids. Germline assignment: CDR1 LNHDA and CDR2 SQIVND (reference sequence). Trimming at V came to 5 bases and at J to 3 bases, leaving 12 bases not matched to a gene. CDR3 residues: CASSFSGTGFGTDTQYF. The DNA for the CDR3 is TGTGCCAGTAGTTTTTCCGGGACAGGGTTTGGAACAGATACGCAGTATTTT.

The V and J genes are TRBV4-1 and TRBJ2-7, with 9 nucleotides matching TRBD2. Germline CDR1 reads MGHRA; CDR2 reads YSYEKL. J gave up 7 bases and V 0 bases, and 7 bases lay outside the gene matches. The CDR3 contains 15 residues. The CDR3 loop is CASSQEAGGLGEQYF. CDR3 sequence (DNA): TGCGCCAGCAGCCAAGAAGCGGGGGGCCTGGGAGAGCAGTACTTC.

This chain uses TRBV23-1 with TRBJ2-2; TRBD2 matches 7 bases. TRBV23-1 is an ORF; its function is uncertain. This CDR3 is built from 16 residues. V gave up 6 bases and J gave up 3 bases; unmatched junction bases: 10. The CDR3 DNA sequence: TGCGCCAGCAGACCGCCCAAAGGGAGGGACACCGGGGAGCTGTTTTTT. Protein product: CASRPPKGRDTGELFF.

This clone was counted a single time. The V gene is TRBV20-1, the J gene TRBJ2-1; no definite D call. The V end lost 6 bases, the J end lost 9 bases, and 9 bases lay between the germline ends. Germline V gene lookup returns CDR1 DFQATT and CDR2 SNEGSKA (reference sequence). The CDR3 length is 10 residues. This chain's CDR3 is CSAPRVEQFF. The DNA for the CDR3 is TGCAGTGCCCCACGGGTTGAGCAGTTCTTC.

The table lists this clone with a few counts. The CDR3 DNA sequence: TGCGCCAGCAGCCAACCAGGGACAGATACGCAGTATTTT. Translated, it gives CASSQPGTDTQYF. The rearrangement joins TRBV10-1 to TRBJ2-3, with a tentative D call TRBD1 (5 bases). There are 13 residues in the CDR3. Trimming pared 6 bases from V and 3 bases from J, leaving 10 bases between. Per the germline V gene, CDR1 is WNHNN and CDR2 is SYGVQD (reference sequence).

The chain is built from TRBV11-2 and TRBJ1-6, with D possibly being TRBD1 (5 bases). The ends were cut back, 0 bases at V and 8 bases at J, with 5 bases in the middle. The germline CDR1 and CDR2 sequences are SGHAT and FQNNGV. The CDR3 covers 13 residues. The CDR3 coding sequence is TGTGCCAGCAGCTTAGAAGGGGATTCACCCCTCCACTTT. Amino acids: CASSLEGDSPLHF.

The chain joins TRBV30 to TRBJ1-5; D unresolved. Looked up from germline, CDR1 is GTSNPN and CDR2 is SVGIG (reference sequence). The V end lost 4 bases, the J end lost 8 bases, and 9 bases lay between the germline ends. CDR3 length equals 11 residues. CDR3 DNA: TGTGCCTGGATTCTGAGGGAGCCCCAGCATTTT. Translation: CAWILREPQHF. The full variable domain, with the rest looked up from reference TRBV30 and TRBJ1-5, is SQTIHQWPATLVQPVGSPLSLECTVEGTSNPNLYWYRQAAGRGLQLLFYSVGIGQISSEVPQNLSASRPQDRQFILSSKKLLLSDSGFYLCAWILREPQHFGDGTRLSIL.

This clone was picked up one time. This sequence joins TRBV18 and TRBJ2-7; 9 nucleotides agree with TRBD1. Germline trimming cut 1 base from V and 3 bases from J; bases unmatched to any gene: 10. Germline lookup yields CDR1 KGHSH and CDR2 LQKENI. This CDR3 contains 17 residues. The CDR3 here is CASSPLLIQGADYEQYF. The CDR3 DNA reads TGTGCCAGCTCACCACTACTTATACAGGGGGCTGACTACGAGCAGTACTTC.

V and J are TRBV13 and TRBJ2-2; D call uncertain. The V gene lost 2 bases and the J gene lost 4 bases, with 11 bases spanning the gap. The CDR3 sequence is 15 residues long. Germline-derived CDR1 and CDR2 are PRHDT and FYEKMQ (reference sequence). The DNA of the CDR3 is TGTGCCAGCAGCTTAAGCGTGCCAGCCACCGGGGAGCTGTTTTTT. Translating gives CASSLSVPATGELFF.

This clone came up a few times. CDR3 bases: TGTGCCAGCAGTTTATCGGGCAGGGTTGCGCATCAGCCCCAGCATTTT. The encoded protein is CASSLSGRVAHQPQHF. The chain employs TRBV27 and TRBJ1-5; TRBD1 is a possible D gene (5 bases). V lost 0 bases and J 5 bases, leaving 14 bases between the germline ends. The CDR3 totals 16 residues. From germline, CDR1 is MNHEY and CDR2 SMNVEV (reference sequence).

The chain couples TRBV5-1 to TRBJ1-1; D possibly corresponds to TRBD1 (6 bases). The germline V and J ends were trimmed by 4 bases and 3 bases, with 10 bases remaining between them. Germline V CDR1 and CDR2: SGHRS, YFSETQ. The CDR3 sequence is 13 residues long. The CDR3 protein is CASSPGQYTEAFF. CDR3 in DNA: TGCGCCAGCAGCCCTGGACAGTACACTGAAGCTTTCTTT. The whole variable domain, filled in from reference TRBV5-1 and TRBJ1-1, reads KAGVTQTPRYLIKTRGQQVTLSCSPISGHRSVSWYQQTPGQGLQFLFEYFSETQRNKGNFPGRFSGRQFSNSRSEMNVSTLELGDSALYLCASSPGQYTEAFFGQGTRLTVV.

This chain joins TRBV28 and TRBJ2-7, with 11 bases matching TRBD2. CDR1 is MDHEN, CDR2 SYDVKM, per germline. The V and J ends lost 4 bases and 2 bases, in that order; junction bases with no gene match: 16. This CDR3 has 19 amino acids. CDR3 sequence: CASSYAPGLAELTPYEQYF. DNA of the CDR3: TGTGCCAGCAGTTATGCTCCGGGACTAGCGGAACTTACCCCCTACGAGCAGTACTTC.

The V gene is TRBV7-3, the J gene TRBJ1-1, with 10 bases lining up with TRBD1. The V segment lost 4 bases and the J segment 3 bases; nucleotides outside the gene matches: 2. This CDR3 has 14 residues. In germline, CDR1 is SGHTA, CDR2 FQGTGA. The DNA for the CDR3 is TGTGCCAGCAGCTCAGGGACAGGGGACACTGAAGCTTTCTTT. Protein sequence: CASSSGTGDTEAFF. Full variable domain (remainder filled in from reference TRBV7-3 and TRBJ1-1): GAGVSQTPSNKVTEKGKYVELRCDPISGHTALYWYRQSLGQGPEFLIYFQGTGAADDSGLPNDRFFAVRPEGSVSTLKIQRTERGDSAVYLCASSSGTGDTEAFFGQGTRLTVV.